This TCR beta chain appears in the sequencing data of a study of cytomegalovirus exposure and HLA in healthy donors. PCR involved 60 Vbeta and 13 Jbeta primers. Some clones are missing from TCRdb's copy, which holds only in-frame ones; the method was immunoSEQ multiplex PCR. The data show about 240,000 clones, around 81% seen once. Study-level findings and limits: With high specificity and sensitivity, the classifier reportedly diagnosed cytomegalovirus status. An observed cluster of highly shared sequence variants was recorded as a likely sequencing artifact. From TCR beta sequences, most subjects' HLA-A and HLA-B alleles were reportedly predicted accurately. Testing in vitro showed a few CMV-associated chains specific for CMV antigens.

About this clone: Its cognate antigen is unknown.

The V gene's germline CDR1 is SGHAT and CDR2 FQNNGV. V dropped 1 base and J dropped 8; count of bases not matched to a gene: 10. The CDR3 runs 16 residues. This TCR came from a woman aged 55-69 years in good health and CMV-seropositive. The chain employs TRBV11-2 and TRBJ2-1; 8 bases map to TRBD1. The sample consisted of PBMCs. The CDR3 is CASSLVATGEPYEQFF. CDR3 DNA sequence: TGTGCCAGCAGCTTAGTCGCGACAGGGGAACCCTATGAGCAGTTCTTC.